The T cell receptor (beta chain) under discussion was sequenced for a study of glioma-infiltrating T cells after dendritic cell vaccination. Assay used: immunoSEQ multiplex PCR; TCRdb lists only in-frame clones, some missing. The table includes tens of thousands of clones, 83% detected once. This CDR3 is built from 15 residues. Trimming left V 4 bases short and J 3 bases short, with 16 bases between. The V gene's germline CDR1 is SGDLS and CDR2 YYNGEE. Time point described: after dendritic cell vaccination, including at tumor progression/relapse. The chain employs TRBV9 and TRBJ1-2, with D uncertain. This clonotype was obtained from a human donor with glioblastoma. The sample here was blood, taken after dendritic cell vaccination. In DNA, the CDR3 is TGTGCCAGCAGCTTAACAGCCTCTTATGACTATGGCTACACCTTC. The encoded protein is CASSLTASYDYGYTF. The variable domain in full, with the rest retrieved from reference TRBV9 and TRBJ1-2, is DSGVTQTPKHLITATGQRVTLRCSPRSGDLSVYWYQQSLDQGLQFLIQYYNGEERAKGNILERFSAQQFPDLHSELNLSSLELGDSALYFCASSLTASYDYGYTFGSGTRLTVV.